These 32 T cell receptor beta chains originate from one sample sequenced in a study of OX40 agonist ivuxolimab in advanced cancers. TCRdb's copy holds only in-frame clones and misses some; the assay was immunoSEQ multiplex PCR. The data contain over 25,000 clones, over 60% of them singletons. The starting material was CD4+ or CD8+ T cells sorted from blood, obtained in a trial of the OX40 agonist ivuxolimab. The receptor set was obtained from an adult with an advanced solid tumor such as melanoma, head and neck, liver or kidney cancer.

In this sample, this clone turned up once. The J gene is TRBJ1-4, the V gene TRBV9; TRBD1 agrees at 9 bases. The CDR3 consists of 15 residues. V gave up 3 bases and J gave up 7 bases; unmatched junction bases: 7. Germline V CDR1 and CDR2: SGDLS, YYNGEE. Here the CDR3 DNA reads TGTGCCAGCAGCGGTTCCGGGACAGGGTCTGAAAAACTGTTTTTT. It is translated as CASSGSGTGSEKLFF. Full variable domain (missing parts from reference TRBV9 and TRBJ1-4): DSGVTQTPKHLITATGQRVTLRCSPRSGDLSVYWYQQSLDQGLQFLIQYYNGEERAKGNILERFSAQQFPDLHSELNLSSLELGDSALYFCASSGSGTGSEKLFFGSGTQLSVL.

This chain links TRBV7-9 with TRBJ1-6; TRBD1 matches at 7 bases. The germline V gene has CDR1 SEHNR and CDR2 FQNEAQ (reference sequence). The CDR3 is made up of 13 amino acids. Losses at the gene ends were 1 base for V and 17 bases for J; bases not matched to a gene: 8. DNA of the CDR3: TGTGCCAGCAGCTTAGGGACAGGTGGCGGTGTCCACTTT. Translated: CASSLGTGGGVHF. Combining the CDR3 with reference TRBV7-9 and TRBJ1-6 gives the whole variable domain DTGVSQNPRHKITKRGQNVTFRCDPISEHNRLYWYRQTLGQGPEFLTYFQNEAQLEKSRLLSDRFSAERPKGSFSTLEIQRTEQGDSAMYLCASSLGTGGGVHFGNGTRLTVT.

The V and J genes are TRBV19 and TRBJ2-7, with TRBD1 matching over 7 bases. The junction had 5 bases not matched to a gene; V was cut back by 4 bases and J by 2 bases. Germline lookup yields CDR1 LNHDA and CDR2 SQIVND (reference sequence). This CDR3 spans 14 amino acids. In DNA form, the CDR3 reads TGTGCCAGTAGTAGCTCCGGGACAGCCTACGAGCAGTACTTC. It is translated as CASSSSGTAYEQYF. Full variable domain (missing parts from reference TRBV19 and TRBJ2-7): DGGITQSPKYLFRKEGQNVTLSCEQNLNHDAMYWYRQDPGQGLRLIYYSQIVNDFQKGDIAEGYSVSREKKESFPLTVTSAQKNPTAFYLCASSSSGTAYEQYFGPGTRLTVT.

This rearrangement joins TRBV4-3 to TRBJ1-5; D is uncertain. V lost 0 bases and J 5 bases, leaving 14 bases between the germline ends. CDR1 and CDR2 from the germline V gene are LGHNA and YSLEER. CDR3 length: 16 residues. The CDR3 nucleotides read TGCGCCAGCAGCCAAGATTTTGCCAGGATGTATCAGCCCCAGCATTTT. Its translation is CASSQDFARMYQPQHF.

This chain connects TRBV19 to TRBJ2-1; 9 nucleotides line up with TRBD1. J was trimmed by 7 bases and V by 3 bases; bases with no gene match: 4. CDR1 and CDR2 (germline): LNHDA, SQIVND (reference sequence). The CDR3 consists of 14 residues. CDR3 coding DNA: TGTGCCAGTAGTATCGGGACAGGGTTGAATGAGCAGTTCTTC. Translating gives CASSIGTGLNEQFF.

The chain joins TRBV5-4 to TRBJ2-7; D may be TRBD1 (5 bases). With 6 bases removed from V and 6 bases from J, the gap between germline ends came to 22 bases. The CDR3 sequence is 15 residues long. From germline, CDR1 is SGHNT and CDR2 YYREEE (reference sequence). The CDR3 sequence: CASTFGGAATSEQYF. The CDR3 bases are TGTGCCAGCACCTTCGGTGGGGCCGCTACCTCCGAGCAGTACTTC.

The chain employs TRBV7-2 and TRBJ2-7, with D possibly TRBD1 on 5 matching bases. This CDR3 is built from 14 residues. Trimming shortened V by 3 bases and J by 4 bases, and 13 bases separated the two germline ends. The germline CDR1 and CDR2 sequences are SGHTA and FQGNSA. CDR3 sequence reads: CASSFAQGIYEQYF. As DNA, the CDR3 is TGTGCCAGCAGCTTTGCCCAGGGAATATACGAGCAGTACTTC.

The rearrangement uses TRBV29-1 and TRBJ1-5, with 8 bases matching TRBD1. Trimming cost V 3 bases and J 5 bases; bases outside gene matches: 6. Per the germline V gene, CDR1 is SQVTM and CDR2 is ANQGSEA. This CDR3 spans 14 amino acids. The CDR3 DNA is TGCAGCGTTGAGGAGTCAGGGGGCGATCAGCCCCAGCATTTT. Its protein product is CSVEESGGDQPQHF.

Here the CDR3 DNA reads TGTGCCAGCAGTCCGGGACAGGGCGCAGATACGCAGTATTTT. It translates to CASSPGQGADTQYF. The V and J genes are TRBV6-5 and TRBJ2-3, with 9 bases aligning to TRBD1. The J segment lost 4 bases and the V segment lost 5 bases, leaving 4 bases of the junction unmatched. From germline, CDR1 is MNHEY and CDR2 SVGAGI. This CDR3 has 14 amino acids.

The chain is built from TRBV14 and TRBJ2-7; 9 bases agree with TRBD1. This CDR3 spans 15 amino acids. Trimming cost V 0 bases and J 7 bases; bases outside gene matches: 7. Germline V gene sequence: CDR1 SGHDN, CDR2 FVKESK. DNA of the CDR3: TGTGCCAGCAGCCAAGATCCGGGGACAGGGAGAGAGCAGTACTTC. As protein: CASSQDPGTGREQYF.

The V gene is TRBV5-8, the J gene TRBJ1-4; 11 nucleotides line up with TRBD1. This CDR3 is 18 amino acids long. The germline V gene encodes CDR1 SGHTS and CDR2 YDEGEE. Unmatched junction bases numbered 9, after V lost 0 bases and J lost 5 bases. The CDR3 protein is CASSLGLGQGVINEKLFF. The CDR3 DNA follows: TGTGCCAGCAGCTTGGGACTGGGACAGGGGGTGATCAATGAAAAACTGTTTTTT.

V usage is TRBV19 and J usage is TRBJ2-1; TRBD2 matches 7 bases. Trimming took 8 bases from V and 0 from J; bases not matched to a gene: 7. CDR3 length equals 15 residues. Germline V lookup: CDR1 LNHDA, CDR2 SQIVND (reference sequence). CDR3 DNA sequence: TGTGCCAGTTTTGGGGGGGTGAGCTCCTACAATGAGCAGTTCTTC. Translated: CASFGGVSSYNEQFF.

The genes are TRBV9 and TRBJ2-3; tentative D call: TRBD2 (6 bases). The CDR3 totals 16 residues. V lost 0 bases and J lost 2, with 13 bases in between. Looked up from germline, CDR1 is SGDLS and CDR2 is YYNGEE. CDR3 DNA: TGTGCCAGCAGCGTAGCGGCGGGGCAATTCACAGATACGCAGTATTTT. Translated: CASSVAAGQFTDTQYF.

The CDR3 nucleotides are TGTGCCAGCAGCTTACAGGGCGAGCAGTACTTC. Its protein is CASSLQGEQYF. The chain carries TRBV13 and TRBJ2-5, with D tentatively TRBD1 (5 bases). The J call may not be correct, given that the DNA end is closer to TRBJ2-7. Germline CDR1 is PRHDT and CDR2 is FYEKMQ (reference sequence). This CDR3 contains 11 residues.

The CDR3 sequence: CASSLFPDRGYGYTF. The CDR3 DNA reads TGTGCCAGCAGTTTATTCCCTGACAGGGGGTATGGCTACACCTTC. The V call is TRBV27, the J call TRBJ1-2; 9 bases are a match to TRBD1. Germline CDR1 and CDR2: MNHEY and SMNVEV (reference sequence). After removal of 1 base from V and 5 bases from J, the junction contained 5 bases not matched to a gene. The CDR3 has 15 residues.

This chain connects TRBV4-2 to TRBJ2-7, with D hard to call. The CDR3 runs to 12 residues. V was trimmed by 1 base and J by 6 bases, leaving 7 bases between them. In germline, CDR1 is LGHNA, CDR2 YNFKEQ. CDR3 bases: TGTGCCAGCAGCCAAGGCGTGAGCGAGCAGTACTTC. It codes for CASSQGVSEQYF.

This chain joins TRBV7-9 and TRBJ2-7; 7 nucleotides line up with TRBD1. The CDR3 consists of 14 residues. Looked up from germline, CDR1 is SEHNR and CDR2 is FQNEAQ (reference sequence). Trimming at V came to 2 bases and at J to 4 bases, leaving 5 bases not matched to a gene. CDR3 protein: CASSLSGTAYEQYF. In DNA, the CDR3 is TGTGCCAGCAGCTTATCCGGGACAGCTTACGAGCAGTACTTC.

This clone was found a few times. The J gene is TRBJ2-3, the V gene TRBV4-1, with D possibly being TRBD2 (6 bases). CDR3 length: 16 amino acids. The V gene lost 0 bases and the J gene lost 0 bases, with 10 bases spanning the gap. Germline CDR1 is MGHRA and CDR2 is YSYEKL. CDR3: CASSQDTGGSTDTQYF. The CDR3 bases are TGCGCCAGCAGCCAAGATACCGGGGGAAGCACAGATACGCAGTATTTT.

The V call is TRBV2, the J call TRBJ2-5, with 7 bases lining up with TRBD2. After removal of 3 bases from V and 2 bases from J, the junction contained 3 bases not matched to a gene. Germline loops: CDR1 SNHLY, CDR2 FYNNEI. The CDR3 length is 14 residues. The CDR3 spells CASSEFGGQETQYF. The DNA of the CDR3 is TGTGCCAGCAGTGAGTTCGGGGGGCAAGAGACCCAGTACTTC.

The rearrangement links TRBV7-9 to TRBJ1-5; D is undetermined. The CDR3 covers 15 residues. V dropped 0 bases and J dropped 3 bases, with 9 bases sitting between them. Per the germline V gene, CDR1 is SEHNR and CDR2 is FQNEAQ (reference sequence). CDR3 residues: CASSLASSDNQPQHF. CDR3 coding DNA: TGTGCCAGCAGCTTAGCGTCTAGCGACAATCAGCCCCAGCATTTT.

The chain has TRBV6-6 and TRBJ2-5; D is uncertain. V dropped 5 bases and J dropped 5 bases, with 18 bases sitting between them. The V gene's germline CDR1 is MNHNY and CDR2 SVGAGI (reference sequence). The CDR3 contains 15 residues. The CDR3 sequence: CASSTTDGLEETQYF. CDR3 nucleotides: TGTGCCAGCAGTACAACGGACGGTCTTGAGGAGACCCAGTACTTC.

This chain connects TRBV7-8 to TRBJ2-5; the D gene is possibly TRBD1 (5 bases). The CDR3 covers 13 residues. The germline CDR1 and CDR2 sequences are SGHVS and FQNEAQ. V lost 5 bases to trimming and J lost 5 bases, with 12 bases between them. As DNA, the CDR3 is TGTGCCAGCAGCCTCAGGGTTTGGGAGACCCAGTACTTC. It is translated as CASSLRVWETQYF.

This sequence joins TRBV6-1 and TRBJ1-1, with D tentatively TRBD1 (5 bases). The CDR3 totals 13 residues. Germline V gene lookup returns CDR1 MNHNS and CDR2 SASEGT. Trimming left V 2 bases short and J 6 bases short, with 10 bases between. The CDR3 is CASSEQGGSEAFF. The CDR3 nucleotides are TGTGCCAGCAGTGAACAGGGTGGCTCTGAAGCTTTCTTT.

The CDR3 region is CATSGPPTGSTPNYGYTF. CDR3 sequence (DNA): TGTGCCACCAGCGGACCCCCCACCGGGTCTACACCTAACTATGGCTACACCTTC. The gene calls are TRBV15 and TRBJ1-2, with D uncertain. This CDR3 region has 18 residues. V shed 5 bases and J shed 0 bases, with 22 bases lying between them. Germline V CDR1 and CDR2: LNHNV, YYDKDF (reference sequence). The full variable domain, its missing parts supplied by reference TRBV15 and TRBJ1-2, is DAMVIQNPRYQVTQFGKPVTLSCSQTLNHNVMYWYQQKSSQAPKLLFHYYDKDFNNEADTPDNFQSRRPNTSFCFLDIRSPGLGDTAMYLCATSGPPTGSTPNYGYTFGSGTRLTVV.

This clone turned up a few times. This chain links TRBV9 with TRBJ1-5; maybe TRBD1 (6 bases). Trimming left V 2 bases short and J 8 bases short, with 26 bases between. CDR3 length equals 18 residues. The V gene's germline CDR1 is SGDLS and CDR2 YYNGEE. Here the CDR3 DNA reads TGTGCCAGCAGCGTGTCTCCCGGGGAGGGGGGAATTATGGAGCCCCAGCATTTT. It encodes CASSVSPGEGGIMEPQHF. The whole variable domain, remainder taken from reference TRBV9 and TRBJ1-5, is DSGVTQTPKHLITATGQRVTLRCSPRSGDLSVYWYQQSLDQGLQFLIQYYNGEERAKGNILERFSAQQFPDLHSELNLSSLELGDSALYFCASSVSPGEGGIMEPQHFGDGTRLSIL.

This chain connects TRBV25-1 to TRBJ2-3, with a weak D call TRBD1 (6 bases). CDR1 is MGHDK and CDR2 is SYGVNS in the germline V gene. With 5 bases removed from V and 2 bases from J, the gap between germline ends came to 11 bases. This CDR3 has 14 amino acids. The CDR3 DNA follows: TGTGCCAGCAGTCCACGGGACAACACAGATACGCAGTATTTT. Amino acid sequence: CASSPRDNTDTQYF.

The chain carries TRBV11-2 and TRBJ2-3; 7 bases map to TRBD1. The CDR3 is 14 amino acids. Germline trimming cut 0 bases from V and 6 bases from J; bases unmatched to any gene: 3. Germline loops: CDR1 SGHAT, CDR2 FQNNGV. CDR3 amino acids: CASSLEGGWDTQYF. The CDR3 nucleotides read TGTGCCAGCAGCTTAGAAGGGGGCTGGGATACGCAGTATTTT.

There are a few counts of this clone. The chain carries TRBV7-9 and TRBJ1-4; D remains unclear. With 2 bases removed from V and 1 base from J, the gap between germline ends came to 8 bases. CDR1 SEHNR and CDR2 FQNEAQ come from the germline V gene (reference sequence). The CDR3 spans 15 residues. The CDR3 DNA sequence: TGTGCCAGCAGCTTATCGCGTGGAACTAATGAAAAACTGTTTTTT. Residues: CASSLSRGTNEKLFF.

The V call is TRBV25-1, the J call TRBJ2-5; D gene ambiguous. The CDR3 totals 14 residues. V gave up 4 bases and J gave up 5 bases, with 14 bases separating them. Germline V CDR1 and CDR2: MGHDK, SYGVNS. CDR3 protein: CASSAMGNGETQYF. Here the CDR3 DNA reads TGTGCCAGCAGTGCCATGGGGAACGGGGAGACCCAGTACTTC.

This chain connects TRBV4-3 to TRBJ2-3; maybe TRBD2 (6 bases). CDR1 and CDR2 (germline): LGHNA, YSLEER. The CDR3 totals 14 residues. V shed 5 bases and J shed 6 bases, with 15 bases lying between them. The CDR3 nucleotides are TGCGCCAGCAGCTTTTGGGGGGAGGTGGATACGCAGTATTTT. The encoded protein is CASSFWGEVDTQYF.

The V gene is TRBV9, the J gene TRBJ1-1; tentatively, D is TRBD1 (6 bases). The V and J ends lost 1 base and 5 bases respectively, with 15 bases between them. There are 15 residues in the CDR3. The germline CDR1 and CDR2 sequences are SGDLS and YYNGEE. The CDR3 nucleotides read TGTGCCAGCAGCGTAACGGGAAGGGGGTTTACTGAAGCTTTCTTT. Its translation is CASSVTGRGFTEAFF.

This clone has just a few counts. This chain uses TRBV5-1 with TRBJ2-5; D not resolved. Per germline, CDR1 SGHRS and CDR2 YFSETQ. CDR3 size: 15 residues. V lost 0 bases and J 2 bases, leaving 11 bases between the germline ends. CDR3: CASSLEWSDQETQYF. Here the CDR3 DNA reads TGCGCCAGCAGCTTGGAGTGGTCAGATCAAGAGACCCAGTACTTC.